This TCR beta chain was observed in a study of patients and donors after allogeneic stem cell transplantation. From the RT-PCR reads, TCRdb called clonotypes with MiXCR, one entry per CDR3 protein. The table lists about 30,000 distinct CDR3 sequences, 8% to 10% of them singletons. This CDR3 is 14 amino acids long. The junction had 9 bases not matched to a gene; V was cut back by 5 bases and J by 6 bases. Germline V gives CDR1 MNHNS, CDR2 SASEGT. In its sample, this clonotype was seen many times. This chain connects TRBV6-1 to TRBJ1-2, with 7 bases lining up with TRBD1. The sequence came from a human donor who was either an allogeneic HSCT recipient or a stem cell or donor lymphocyte infusion donor (not recorded which). It is not recorded whose cells these are; they may come from a transplant donor. Input material: blood, either unsorted or a sorted T cell fraction (not recorded which). CDR3 nucleotides: TGTGCCAGCAGTCGACAGGGAGGGGCGGATGGCTACACCTTC. Translation: CASSRQGGADGYTF.